The present T cell receptor (beta chain) was sequenced within a study of T and B cells in COVID-19 patients. Study results and caveats: In COVID-19 patients, T cell receptor beta variable and joining gene use was reportedly strongly skewed.

Notes on this clonotype: Its antigen is unknown. An end of the junction differs from the germline gene, which may be a read error.

Multiplex PCR with BIOMED2 TRB-A/B primer pools amplified TRB rearrangements. Each CDR3 protein is one row after TCRdb ran MiXCR on the multiplex PCR reads. The sample shows around 11,000 distinct CDR3 sequences, around 30% of them seen only once. Germline V gene lookup returns CDR1 SGHRS and CDR2 YFSETQ. The CDR3 is 13 residues long. From blood, roughly 250-550 ng of genomic DNA served as TRB template. The specimen sequenced was blood. This chain connects TRBV5-1 to TRBJ1-1; maybe TRBD1 (5 bases). The clonotype originates from a human donor with active COVID-19. The CDR3 region is CASRLGVDTEAFF. DNA of the CDR3: TGCGCCAGCAGGTTGGGGGTAGACACTGAAGCTTTCTTT.